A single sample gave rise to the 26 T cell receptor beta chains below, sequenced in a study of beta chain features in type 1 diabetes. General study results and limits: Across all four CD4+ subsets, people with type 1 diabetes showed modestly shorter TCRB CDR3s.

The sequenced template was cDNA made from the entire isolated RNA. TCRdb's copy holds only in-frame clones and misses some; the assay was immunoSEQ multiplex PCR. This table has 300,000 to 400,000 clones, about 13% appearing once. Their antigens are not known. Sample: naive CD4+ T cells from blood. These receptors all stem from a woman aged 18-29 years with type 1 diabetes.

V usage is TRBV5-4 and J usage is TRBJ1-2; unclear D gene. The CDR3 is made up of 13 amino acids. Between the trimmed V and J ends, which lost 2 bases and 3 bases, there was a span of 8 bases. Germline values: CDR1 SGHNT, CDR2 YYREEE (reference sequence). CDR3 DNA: TGTGCCAGCAGCTTAGGAGTTGACTATGGCTACACCTTC. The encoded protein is CASSLGVDYGYTF.

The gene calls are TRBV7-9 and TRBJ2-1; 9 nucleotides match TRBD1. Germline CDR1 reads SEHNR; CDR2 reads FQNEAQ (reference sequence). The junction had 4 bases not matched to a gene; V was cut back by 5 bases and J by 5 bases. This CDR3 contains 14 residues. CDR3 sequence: CASSRTGDNNEQFF. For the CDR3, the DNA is TGTGCCAGCAGCAGGACAGGGGATAACAATGAGCAGTTCTTC.

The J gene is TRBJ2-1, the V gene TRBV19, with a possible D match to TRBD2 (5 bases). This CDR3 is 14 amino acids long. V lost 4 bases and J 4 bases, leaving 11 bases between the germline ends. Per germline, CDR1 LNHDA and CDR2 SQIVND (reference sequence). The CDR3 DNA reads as TGTGCCAGTAGTAGAGGGCTACGGTACAATGAGCAGTTCTTC. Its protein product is CASSRGLRYNEQFF.

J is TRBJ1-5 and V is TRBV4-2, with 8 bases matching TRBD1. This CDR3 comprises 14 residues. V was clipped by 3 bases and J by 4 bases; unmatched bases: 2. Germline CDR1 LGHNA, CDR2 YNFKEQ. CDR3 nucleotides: TGTGCCAGCAGCCAGAGACAGGGGAATCAGCCCCAGCATTTT. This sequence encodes CASSQRQGNQPQHF.

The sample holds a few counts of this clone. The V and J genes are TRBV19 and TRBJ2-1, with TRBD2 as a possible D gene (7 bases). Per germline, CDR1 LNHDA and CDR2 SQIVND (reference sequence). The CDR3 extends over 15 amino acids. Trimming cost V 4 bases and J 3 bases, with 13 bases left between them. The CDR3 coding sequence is TGTGCCAGTAGTAGGGGGGCTAGCGGCTACAATGAGCAGTTCTTC. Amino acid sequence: CASSRGASGYNEQFF.

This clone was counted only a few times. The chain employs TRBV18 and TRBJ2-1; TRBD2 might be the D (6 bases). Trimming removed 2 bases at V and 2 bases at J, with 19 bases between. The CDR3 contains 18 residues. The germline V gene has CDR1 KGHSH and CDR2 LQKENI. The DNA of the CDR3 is TGTGCCAGCTCACCAAACCTTAGGGACTCTCGGACCTACAATGAGCAGTTCTTC. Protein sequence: CASSPNLRDSRTYNEQFF.

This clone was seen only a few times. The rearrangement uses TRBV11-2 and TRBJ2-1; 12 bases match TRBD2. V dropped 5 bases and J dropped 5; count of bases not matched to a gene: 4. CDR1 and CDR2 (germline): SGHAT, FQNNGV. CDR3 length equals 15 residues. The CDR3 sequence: CASSPRTSGNNEQFF. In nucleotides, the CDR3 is TGTGCCAGCAGCCCCCGGACTAGCGGGAACAATGAGCAGTTCTTC. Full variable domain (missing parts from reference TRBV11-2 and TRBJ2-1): EAGVAQSPRYKIIEKRQSVAFWCNPISGHATLYWYQQILGQGPKLLIQFQNNGVVDDSQLPKDRFSAERLKGVDSTLKIQPAKLEDSAVYLCASSPRTSGNNEQFFGPGTRLTVL.

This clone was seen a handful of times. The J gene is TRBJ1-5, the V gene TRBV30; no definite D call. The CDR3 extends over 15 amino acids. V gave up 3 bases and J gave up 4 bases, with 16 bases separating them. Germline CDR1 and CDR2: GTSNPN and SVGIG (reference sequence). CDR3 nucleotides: TGTGCCTGGAGGGGCCCGTGGCAGCCAAATCAGCCCCAGCATTTT. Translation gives CAWRGPWQPNQPQHF.

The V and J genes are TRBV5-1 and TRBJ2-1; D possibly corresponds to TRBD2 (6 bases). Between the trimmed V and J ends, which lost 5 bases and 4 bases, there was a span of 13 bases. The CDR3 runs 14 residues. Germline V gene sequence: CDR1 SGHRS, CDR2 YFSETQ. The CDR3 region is CASSGPSAYNEQFF. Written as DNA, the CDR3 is TGCGCCAGCAGTGGGCCTAGCGCGTACAATGAGCAGTTCTTC.

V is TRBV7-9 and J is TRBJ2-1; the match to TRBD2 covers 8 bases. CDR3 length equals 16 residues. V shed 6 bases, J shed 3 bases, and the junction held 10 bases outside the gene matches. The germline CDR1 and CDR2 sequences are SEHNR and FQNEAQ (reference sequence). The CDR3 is CASSRLARSLYNEQFF. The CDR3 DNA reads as TGTGCCAGCAGTCGACTAGCGAGGAGCCTCTACAATGAGCAGTTCTTC.

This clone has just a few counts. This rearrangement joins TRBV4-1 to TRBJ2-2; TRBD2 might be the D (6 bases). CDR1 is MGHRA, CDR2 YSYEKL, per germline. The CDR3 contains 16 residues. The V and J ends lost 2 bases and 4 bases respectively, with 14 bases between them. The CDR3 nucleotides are TGCGCCAGCAGCCAACCAAGGAGGGGACCCACCGGGGAGCTGTTTTTT. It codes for CASSQPRRGPTGELFF.

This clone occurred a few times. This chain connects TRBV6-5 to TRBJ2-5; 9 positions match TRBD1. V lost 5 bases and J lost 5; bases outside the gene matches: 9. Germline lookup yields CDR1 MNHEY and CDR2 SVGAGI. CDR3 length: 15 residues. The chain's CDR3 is CASSQQGAVWETQYF. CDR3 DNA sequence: TGTGCCAGCAGTCAACAGGGGGCCGTGTGGGAGACCCAGTACTTC.

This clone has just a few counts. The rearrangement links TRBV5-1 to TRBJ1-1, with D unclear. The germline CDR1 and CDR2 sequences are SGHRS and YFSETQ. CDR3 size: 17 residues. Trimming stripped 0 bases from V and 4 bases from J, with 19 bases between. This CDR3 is CASSLGYSASRPTEAFF. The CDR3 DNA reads TGCGCCAGCAGCTTGGGGTACAGTGCTTCAAGGCCCACTGAAGCTTTCTTT.

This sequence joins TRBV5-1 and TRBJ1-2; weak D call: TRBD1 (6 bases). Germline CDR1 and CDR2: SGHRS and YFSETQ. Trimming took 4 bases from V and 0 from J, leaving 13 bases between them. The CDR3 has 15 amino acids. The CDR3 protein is CASSQIGQTNYGYTF. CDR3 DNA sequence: TGCGCCAGCAGCCAAATTGGACAGACTAACTATGGCTACACCTTC.

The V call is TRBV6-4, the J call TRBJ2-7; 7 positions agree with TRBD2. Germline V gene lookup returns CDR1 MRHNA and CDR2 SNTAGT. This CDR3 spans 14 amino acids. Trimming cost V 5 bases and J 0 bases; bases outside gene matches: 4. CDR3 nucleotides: TGTGCCAGCAGTTTAAGGACTAGCTCCTACGAGCAGTACGTC. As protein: CASSLRTSSYEQYV.

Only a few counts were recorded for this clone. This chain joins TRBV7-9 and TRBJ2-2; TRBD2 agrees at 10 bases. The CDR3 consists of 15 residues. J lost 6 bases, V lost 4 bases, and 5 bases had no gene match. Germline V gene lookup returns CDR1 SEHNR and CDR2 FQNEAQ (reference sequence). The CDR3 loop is CASSSPSGRAGELFF. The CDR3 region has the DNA TGTGCCAGCAGCTCACCAAGCGGGAGGGCCGGGGAGCTGTTTTTT.

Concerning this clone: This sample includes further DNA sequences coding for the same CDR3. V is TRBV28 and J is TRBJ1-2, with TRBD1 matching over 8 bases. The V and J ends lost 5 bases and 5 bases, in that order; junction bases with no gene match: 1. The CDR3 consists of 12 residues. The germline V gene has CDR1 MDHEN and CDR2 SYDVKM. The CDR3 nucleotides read TGTGCCAGCAGTCGACAGGGGTATGGCTACACCTTC. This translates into CASSRQGYGYTF.

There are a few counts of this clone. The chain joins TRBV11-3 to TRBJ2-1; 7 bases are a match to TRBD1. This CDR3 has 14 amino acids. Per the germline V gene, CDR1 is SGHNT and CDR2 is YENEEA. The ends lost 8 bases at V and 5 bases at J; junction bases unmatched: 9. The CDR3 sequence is CASRARQGDNEQFF. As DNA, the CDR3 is TGTGCCAGCCGCGCGAGACAGGGCGACAATGAGCAGTTCTTC.

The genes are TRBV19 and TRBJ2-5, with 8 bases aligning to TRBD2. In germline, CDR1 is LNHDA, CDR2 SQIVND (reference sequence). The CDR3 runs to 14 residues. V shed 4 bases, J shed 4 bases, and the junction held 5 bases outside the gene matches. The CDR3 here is CASSTSGRRETQYF. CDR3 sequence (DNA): TGTGCCAGTAGTACGAGCGGGAGAAGAGAGACCCAGTACTTC.

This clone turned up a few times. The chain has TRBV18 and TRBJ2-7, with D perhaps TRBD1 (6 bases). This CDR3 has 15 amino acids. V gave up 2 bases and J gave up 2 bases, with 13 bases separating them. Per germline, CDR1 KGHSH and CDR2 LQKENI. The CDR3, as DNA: TGTGCCAGCTCACCAGGCCGAGACAGGACCTACGAGCAGTACGTC. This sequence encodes CASSPGRDRTYEQYV.

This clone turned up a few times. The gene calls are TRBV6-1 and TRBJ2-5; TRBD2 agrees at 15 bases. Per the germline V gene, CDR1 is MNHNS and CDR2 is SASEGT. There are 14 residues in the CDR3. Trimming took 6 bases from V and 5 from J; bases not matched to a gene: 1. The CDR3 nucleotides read TGTGCCAGCAGGGGGACTAGCGGGAGGGAGACCCAGTACTTC. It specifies CASRGTSGRETQYF.

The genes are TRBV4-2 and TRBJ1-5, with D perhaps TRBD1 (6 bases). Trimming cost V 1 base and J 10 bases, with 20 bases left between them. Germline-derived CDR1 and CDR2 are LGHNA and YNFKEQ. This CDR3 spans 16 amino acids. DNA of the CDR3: TGTGCCAGCAGCCAAGGTTCCGGGACAAGGTTTGAACCCCAGCATTTT. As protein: CASSQGSGTRFEPQHF.

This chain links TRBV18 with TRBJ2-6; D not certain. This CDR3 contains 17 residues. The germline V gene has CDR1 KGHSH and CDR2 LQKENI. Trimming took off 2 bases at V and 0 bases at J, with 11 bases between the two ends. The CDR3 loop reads CASSPEVGTSGANVLTF. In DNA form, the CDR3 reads TGTGCCAGCTCACCAGAAGTCGGTACCTCTGGGGCCAACGTCCTGACTTTC.

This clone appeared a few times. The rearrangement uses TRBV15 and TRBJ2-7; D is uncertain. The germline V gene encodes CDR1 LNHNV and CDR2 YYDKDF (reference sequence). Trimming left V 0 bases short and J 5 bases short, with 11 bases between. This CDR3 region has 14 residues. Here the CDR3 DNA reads TGTGCCACCAGCAGAGAGCTGCTAGGAAACGAGCAGTACTTC. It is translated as CATSRELLGNEQYF.

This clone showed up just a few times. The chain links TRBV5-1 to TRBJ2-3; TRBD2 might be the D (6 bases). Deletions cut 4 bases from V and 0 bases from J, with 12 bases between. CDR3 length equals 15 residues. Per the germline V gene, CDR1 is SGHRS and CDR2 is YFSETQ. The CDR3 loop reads CASSTTGDSTDTQYF. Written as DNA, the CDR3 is TGCGCCAGCAGCACAACGGGGGATAGCACAGATACGCAGTATTTT.

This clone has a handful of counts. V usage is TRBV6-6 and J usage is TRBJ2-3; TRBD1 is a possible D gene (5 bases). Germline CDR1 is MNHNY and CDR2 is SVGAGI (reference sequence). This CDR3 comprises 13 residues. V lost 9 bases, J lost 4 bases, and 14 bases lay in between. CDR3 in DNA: TGTGCCAGTCACCAGGGTGTGGCAGATACGCAGTATTTT. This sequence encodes CASHQGVADTQYF.